These T cell receptor beta chains were read from a single sample in a study of immune cell composition in non-small cell lung cancer. The repertoire was sequenced with immunoSEQ multiplex PCR; TCRdb's copy has only in-frame clones and lacks some. The sample has 2,000 to 3,000 clones, roughly four fifths seen once. This same sample was also taken into another study, of CD4 T cells in lung cancer.

Sequencing input: lung tumor tissue. These receptors came from a human donor with non-small cell lung cancer. CDR3s include the opening cysteine and the closing phenylalanine or tryptophan. The D gene is left open where the match is weak. Clone size is not always given. Where it is, it says once, few, many or a class for expanded clones.

.,TRBJ1-4,16,TRBV7-2,TRBD1,TGTGCCAGCAGCGTGGACAGGGTGTTAACTAATGAAAAACTGTTTTTT,CASSVDRVLTNEKLFF
.,TRBJ2-7,14,TRBV5-1,TRBD1,TGCGCCAGCAGCTTCTACAGGGGGCAGGGCGAGCAGTACTTC,CASSFYRGQGEQYF
.,TRBJ1-2,17,TRBV14,TRBD1,TGTGCCAGCAGCCAAGGCCCGACAGGGATGATACGGGATGGCTACACCTTC,CASSQGPTGMIRDGYTF
.,TRBJ2-2,16,TRBV13,TRBD2,TGTGCCAGCAGCTTAGTAGCGGCGGGAGTAACCGGGGAGCTGTTTTTT,CASSLVAAGVTGELFF
.,TRBJ2-3,14,TRBV6-5,TRBD2,TGTGCCAGCGCTAACGGGAGGGAAACAGATACGCAGTATTTT,CASANGRETDTQYF
.,TRBJ1-6,15,TRBV7-9,TRBD1,TGTGCCAGCAGCGTCGGGGACAGGGCCAATTCACCCCTCCACTTT,CASSVGDRANSPLHF
few,TRBJ2-3,15,TRBV9,TRBD2,TGTGCCAGCAGCGTAGGGGCGGGAGAAACACATACGCAGTATTTT,CASSVGAGETHTQYF
.,TRBJ1-2,15,TRBV7-2,TRBD1,TGTGCCAGCAGCCCAGGACAGGGGGAGATCTATGGCTACACCTTC,CASSPGQGEIYGYTF
.,TRBJ1-2,13,TRBV18,TRBD1,TGTGCCAGCTCACCTGCCCGGACAGGCGGCTACACCTTC,CASSPARTGGYTF
.,TRBJ2-3,17,TRBV2,TRBD2,TGTGCCAGCAGTCCGTTGGGATTAGCGGGAGTCACAGATACGCAGTATTTT,CASSPLGLAGVTDTQYF
.,TRBJ1-2,13,TRBV7-8,TRBD1,TGTGCCAGCAGCTTAGTACAGGGGTATGGCTACACCTTC,CASSLVQGYGYTF
.,TRBJ1-2,16,TRBV4-1,TRBD1,TGCGCCAGCAGCCAGGACCCGGGACAGGATGACTATGGCTACACCTTC,CASSQDPGQDDYGYTF
.,TRBJ2-7,15,TRBV10-1,TRBD2,TGCGCCAGCAGTGAGTCCTCTAGCGGGAGCTACGAGCAGTACTTC,CASSESSSGSYEQYF
.,TRBJ2-1,18,TRBV4-1,.,TGCGCCAGCAGCCAACCGCGACGGACTACCCTCTCCTACAATGAGCAGTTCTTC,CASSQPRRTTLSYNEQFF
.,TRBJ1-1,15,TRBV28,.,TGTGCCAGCAGTTTTACACTACCCGCGGGCACTGAAGCTTTCTTT,CASSFTLPAGTEAFF
.,TRBJ2-3,16,TRBV29-1,TRBD2,TGCAGCGTTGAAGGTGGTCGCGGGAGTGTTGCAGATACGCAGTATTTT,CSVEGGRGSVADTQYF
.,TRBJ2-1,16,TRBV5-4,TRBD2,TGTGCCAGCAGCTTTGGTGGGACTAGCGCCTACAATGAGCAGTTCTTC,CASSFGGTSAYNEQFF
.,TRBJ1-2,14,TRBV19,.,TGTGCCAGTAGGCGGGGGGCGACTAACTATGGCTACACCTTC,CASRRGATNYGYTF
.,TRBJ1-2,13,TRBV19,TRBD1,TGTGCCAGTAAGAACAGGGGGCGTGAAGGCTACACCTTC,CASKNRGREGYTF
.,TRBJ2-7,11,TRBV14,.,TGTGCCAGCAGCCTCCATTACGAGCAGTACTTC,CASSLHYEQYF
.,TRBJ2-2,14,TRBV28,.,TGTGCCAGCCATAGGGGATCGAACACCGGGGAGCTGTTTTTT,CASHRGSNTGELFF
.,TRBJ2-1,18,TRBV5-1,TRBD2,TGCGCCAGCAGCGCGAGCAATGCCGGGACTAGCGAGTACAATGAGCAGTTCTTC,CASSASNAGTSEYNEQFF
.,TRBJ2-1,13,TRBV6-4,TRBD2,TGTGCCAGCAGCCGGACCGGGAGGAATGAGCAGTTCTTC,CASSRTGRNEQFF
.,TRBJ2-1,14,TRBV19,.,TGTGCCAGTAGTACGCTAGCGAGAAGGGATGAGCAGTTCTTC,CASSTLARRDEQFF
.,TRBJ2-2,13,TRBV11-3,.,TGTGCCAGCAGCTTAGGAGTGCCCGGGGAGCTGTTTTTT,CASSLGVPGELFF
.,TRBJ2-5,13,TRBV14,.,TGTGCCAGCAGCCAAGTGAGGGGGAGGACCCAGTACTTC,CASSQVRGRTQYF
.,TRBJ2-5,10,TRBV6-1,.,TGTGCCAGCGGACGGGATCGCTCCGACTTC,CASGRDRSDF
.,TRBJ2-5,14,TRBV9,TRBD2,TGTGCCAGCAACATGGGAGGGCCCGAGGAGACCCAGTACTTC,CASNMGGPEETQYF